This T cell receptor beta chain emerged from a study of blood T cell repertoires in COVID-19. Sequenced by immunoSEQ multiplex PCR; TCRdb stores in-frame clones only, minus some. Here the sample spans approximately 380,000 clones, more than 85% being singletons. This CDR3 spans 14 amino acids. Trimming shortened V by 3 bases and J by 6 bases, and 11 bases separated the two germline ends. CDR1 is KGHDR, CDR2 SFDVKD, per germline. Sequenced sample: PBMCs or T cells enriched from blood (not recorded which). This clonotype was sampled from a woman aged 40 to 55 who had been exposed to COVID-19. The chain employs TRBV24-1 and TRBJ1-5; D possibly corresponds to TRBD1 (6 bases). The CDR3, as DNA: TGTGCCACCAGTGATGGGGGCGCGGCTCAGCCCCAGCATTTT. Its translation is CATSDGGAAQPQHF.